What follows are 16 T cell receptor beta chains derived from one specimen sequenced in a study of shared clonotypes between healthy human individuals. This table comes from immunoSEQ multiplex PCR, and its TCRdb copy is limited to in-frame clones, with some not included. Found here are about 2.4 million clones, 90% to 95% of them singletons; the top ten hold roughly 0.14%. What was sequenced was naive CD4+ T cells sorted from blood. Stated subset: CD45RA+ positively selected. The receptors derive from a man between 18 and 29 years old in good health.

This clone was recorded once. This rearrangement joins TRBV7-2 to TRBJ2-7; D gene ambiguous. Germline V gene sequence: CDR1 SGHTA, CDR2 FQGNSA. The CDR3 is 11 residues long. Trimming removed 7 bases from V and 1 base from J, with 5 bases in between. The CDR3 protein is CASTTSYEQYF. The CDR3 coding sequence is TGTGCCAGCACCACATCCTACGAGCAGTACTTC.

The chain recombines TRBV19 with TRBJ2-3; a weak D match, TRBD1 (5 bases). Germline V gene sequence: CDR1 LNHDA, CDR2 SQIVND (reference sequence). Trimming took off 1 base at V and 8 bases at J, with 16 bases between the two ends. The CDR3 runs 15 residues. The CDR3: CASSIGGQGTFTQYF. CDR3 nucleotides: TGTGCCAGTAGTATAGGTGGGCAGGGAACCTTTACGCAGTATTTT. The entire variable domain, with the rest obtained from reference TRBV19 and TRBJ2-3, is as follows: DGGITQSPKYLFRKEGQNVTLSCEQNLNHDAMYWYRQDPGQGLRLIYYSQIVNDFQKGDIAEGYSVSREKKESFPLTVTSAQKNPTAFYLCASSIGGQGTFTQYFGPGTRLTVL.

The chain has TRBV4-1 and TRBJ2-5; no definite D call. Germline V gene data show CDR1 as MGHRA and CDR2 as YSYEKL. CDR3 length equals 14 residues. V was shortened by 1 base and J by 5 bases, with 11 bases between the two germline ends. CDR3 protein: CASSQVLVSETQYF. For the CDR3, the DNA is TGCGCCAGCAGCCAAGTACTGGTTTCGGAGACCCAGTACTTC.

A remark on this clone: Different DNA sequences within this sample yield the same CDR3. This chain connects TRBV18 to TRBJ2-3, with 10 bases identical to TRBD2. Trimming took 5 bases from V and 1 from J; bases not matched to a gene: 3. CDR1 and CDR2 (germline): KGHSH, LQKENI. The CDR3 runs 15 residues. For the CDR3, the DNA is TGTGCCAGCTCATCGCTAGCGGGAGGCACAGATACGCAGTATTTT. Its protein product is CASSSLAGGTDTQYF.

The rearrangement links TRBV21-1 to TRBJ2-7; TRBD1, the table's D call, lacks a check against the DNA. TRBV21-1 is flagged as a pseudogene. This CDR3 is 16 amino acids long. CDR3 sequence reads: CASSNDGQGEKHEQYF. CDR3 nucleotides: TGTGCCAGCAGCAATGACGGACAGGGGGAGAAACACGAGCAGTACTTC.

The rearrangement joins TRBV7-6 to TRBJ2-7; perhaps D is TRBD1 or TRBD2 (5 bases each). This CDR3 has 16 residues. V lost 1 base and J lost 2, with 15 bases in between. From germline, CDR1 is SGHVS and CDR2 FNYEAQ. CDR3 in amino acids: CASSLGYGGSPYEQYF. The CDR3 DNA reads TGTGCCAGCAGCTTAGGTTATGGGGGTTCTCCCTACGAGCAGTACTTC.

About this clone itself: In the same sample, other DNA sequences code for this CDR3. The chain carries TRBV6-5 and TRBJ1-3, with unresolved D. V was trimmed by 0 bases and J by 0 bases, leaving 9 bases between them. CDR1 and CDR2 (germline): MNHEY, SVGAGI. This CDR3 has 16 amino acids. The CDR3 protein is CASSYSPGSSGNTIYF. DNA for the CDR3: TGTGCCAGCAGTTACTCGCCGGGTTCCTCTGGAAACACCATATATTTT.

The rearrangement uses TRBV6-5 and TRBJ2-2, with 10 bases identical to TRBD2. The V segment lost 2 bases and the J segment 8 bases; nucleotides outside the gene matches: 8. Germline V gene data show CDR1 as MNHEY and CDR2 as SVGAGI. The length of the CDR3 is 16 residues. The chain's CDR3 is CASSYGFSGRMGELFF. Here the CDR3 DNA reads TGTGCCAGCAGTTACGGATTTAGCGGGAGGATGGGGGAGCTGTTTTTT.

The chain carries TRBV6-6 and TRBJ2-7; 8 nucleotides agree with TRBD1. Per germline, CDR1 MNHNY and CDR2 SVGAGI (reference sequence). Trimming cost V 6 bases and J 4 bases; bases outside gene matches: 8. The CDR3 is 14 amino acids. Written as DNA, the CDR3 is TGTGCCAGCAGATATGACAGGGGTCCTTACGAGCAGTACTTC. It yields the protein CASRYDRGPYEQYF.

J is TRBJ2-1 and V is TRBV10-3, with D maybe TRBD2 (6 bases). The V end lost 6 bases, the J end lost 6 bases, and 18 bases lay between the germline ends. The CDR3 length is 15 residues. Per germline, CDR1 ENHRY and CDR2 SYGVKD. CDR3 nucleotides: TGTGCCATCAGGGGCCGGGGGAGATCGGTCAATGAGCAGTTCTTC. Translated: CAIRGRGRSVNEQFF.

This clone turned up a few times. DNA for the CDR3: TGTGCCAGTAGACTCGGACAGGTTAGTCCGGTTCAGCCCCAGCATTTT. Residues: CASRLGQVSPVQPQHF. This chain uses TRBV19 with TRBJ1-5; 7 positions match TRBD1. Germline assignment: CDR1 LNHDA and CDR2 SQIVND (reference sequence). This CDR3 comprises 16 residues. V lost 6 bases, J lost 6 bases, and 14 bases stayed unmatched.

Only one count was recorded for this clone. The genes are TRBV4-2 and TRBJ2-3; 11 nucleotides agree with TRBD2. The V and J ends lost 0 bases and 1 base, in that order; junction bases with no gene match: 6. CDR3 length equals 18 residues. Per the germline V gene, CDR1 is LGHNA and CDR2 is YNFKEQ. The CDR3 DNA reads as TGTGCCAGCAGCCAAGATCTCCTAGCGGGGGGCCGCACAGATACGCAGTATTTT. This encodes CASSQDLLAGGRTDTQYF.

To note about this clone: Other DNA sequences in the sample encode the same CDR3. The chain carries TRBV18 and TRBJ2-5, with TRBD1 as a possible D gene (6 bases). CDR1 KGHSH and CDR2 LQKENI come from the germline V gene. V was pared by 3 bases and J by 2 bases, with 10 bases between. The CDR3 runs 14 residues. The CDR3 DNA reads as TGTGCCAGCTCACCCTGGACAGAACAAGAGACCCAGTACTTC. Encoded protein: CASSPWTEQETQYF.

About this clone: With a far larger clone one base away, a read error is the likely cause. Other DNA sequences in the same sample also yield this CDR3. V gene TRBV7-8 combines with J gene TRBJ2-7; D unresolved. The CDR3 length is 11 residues. With 4 bases removed from V and 3 bases from J, the gap between germline ends came to 4 bases. CDR1 is SGHVS and CDR2 is FQNEAQ in the germline V gene. The chain's CDR3 is CASSSYYEQYF. The CDR3, as DNA: TGTGCCAGCAGCTCCTACTACGAGCAGTACTTC.

V gene TRBV2 combines with J gene TRBJ2-1; 7 nucleotides line up with TRBD2. Trimming took 6 bases from V and 7 from J; bases not matched to a gene: 9. This CDR3 comprises 14 residues. Germline V gene data show CDR1 as SNHLY and CDR2 as FYNNEI. CDR3 residues: CASRPSGEGNEQFF. The DNA of the CDR3 is TGTGCCAGCAGACCTAGCGGAGAGGGGAATGAGCAGTTCTTC. The full variable domain, with the rest looked up from reference TRBV2 and TRBJ2-1, is EPEVTQTPSHQVTQMGQEVILRCVPISNHLYFYWYRQILGQKVEFLVSFYNNEISEKSEIFDDQFSVERPDGSNFTLKIRSTKLEDSAMYFCASRPSGEGNEQFFGPGTRLTVL.

This chain uses TRBV6-1 with TRBJ2-7, with D perhaps TRBD2 (5 bases). The CDR3 totals 13 residues. V dropped 8 bases and J dropped 2 bases, with 13 bases sitting between them. Germline V gene sequence: CDR1 MNHNS, CDR2 SASEGT. CDR3: CASAEGGPYEQYF. The CDR3 DNA reads as TGTGCCAGCGCAGAGGGTGGTCCCTACGAGCAGTACTTC.